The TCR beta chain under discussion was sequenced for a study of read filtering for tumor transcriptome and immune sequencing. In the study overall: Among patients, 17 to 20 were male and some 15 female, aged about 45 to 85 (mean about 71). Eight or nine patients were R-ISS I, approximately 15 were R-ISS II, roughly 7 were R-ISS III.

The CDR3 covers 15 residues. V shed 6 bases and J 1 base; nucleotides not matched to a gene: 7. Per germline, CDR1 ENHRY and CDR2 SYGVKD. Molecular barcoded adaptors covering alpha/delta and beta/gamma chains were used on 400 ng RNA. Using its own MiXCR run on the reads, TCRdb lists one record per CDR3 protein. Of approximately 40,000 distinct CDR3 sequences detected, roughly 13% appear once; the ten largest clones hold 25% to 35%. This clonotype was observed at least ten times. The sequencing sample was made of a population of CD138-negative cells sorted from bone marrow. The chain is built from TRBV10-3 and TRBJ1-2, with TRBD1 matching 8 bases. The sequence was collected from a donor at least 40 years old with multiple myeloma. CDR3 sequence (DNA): TGTGCCATCAGAATTGGACAGGGTGATAACTATGGCTACACCTTC. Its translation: CAIRIGQGDNYGYTF.